Detailed here is one T cell receptor beta chain. At one end, the junction sequence differs from germline, possibly due to a read error. This entry comes from a study of blood T cell repertoires in COVID-19. Study-level information: Acute and convalescent COVID-19 specimens originated in the United States, Italy and Spain. T cells, B-cell-depleted T cells, or PBMCs supplied cDNA or gDNA.

The age range of participants was 18 to 89 years, with residence in some 25 US areas. The germline CDR1 and CDR2 sequences are SSHAT and FNYEAQ (reference sequence). This CDR3 has 15 amino acids. Methods used by the authors: Reference gene primer amplification gave nucleated cell count estimates. Assay used: immunoSEQ multiplex PCR; TCRdb lists only in-frame clones, some missing. V and J calls and clone size come straight from that table; D and trimming were deduced from the DNA. The data show 140,000 to 150,000 clones, 85% to 90% seen once. The V gene is TRBV7-7, the J gene TRBJ1-2; no firm D call. Sequencing was carried out using PBMCs or T cells enriched from blood (not recorded which). The receptor was isolated from a woman in her 30s with acute COVID-19. CDR3 sequence: CASSLARAGEYGYTF. The CDR3 DNA reads TGTGCTAGCAGCTTAGCGCGGGCAGGAGAATATGGCTACACCTTC.